These T cell receptor beta chains were read from a single sample in a study of blood T cells in healthy people across ages. MiXCR, run by TCRdb on the 5' RACE reads, gives a single entry per CDR3 protein. The sample has around 1,600,000 distinct CDR3 sequences, approximately 39% seen once. Sequencing used blood. Receptors originate from a woman aged 18-29 years in good health. CDR3s include the opening cysteine and the closing phenylalanine or tryptophan. The order of the fields is clone size, D gene, J gene, V gene, CDR3 protein, CDR3 DNA. The D gene is left open where the match is weak. Clone size, where shown, is once, few, many, or a class for clones that have expanded.

>few|-|TRBJ2-1|TRBV4-2
CASSLNPTSYNEQFF
TGTGCCAGCAGCTTGAACCCGACTTCCTACAATGAGCAGTTCTTC
>-|-|TRBJ2-5|TRBV5-6
CASSFTKETQYF
TGTGCCAGCAGCTTCACGAAAGAGACCCAGTACTTC
>-|-|TRBJ2-2|TRBV13
CASSVPEQANTGELFF
TGTGCCAGCAGCGTCCCTGAGCAGGCGAACACCGGGGAGCTGTTTTTT
>-|-|TRBJ2-3|TRBV29-1
CSVIFSGDTQYF
TGCAGCGTGATCTTCTCGGGGGATACGCAGTATTTT
>-|TRBD1|TRBJ1-4|TRBV6-5
CATRTGTNEKLFF
TGTGCCACCAGGACAGGAACTAATGAAAAACTGTTTTTT
>-|-|TRBJ1-4|TRBV30
CAWSGVLNEKLFF
TGTGCCTGGAGTGGGGTCCTTAATGAAAAACTGTTTTTT
>-|-|TRBJ1-1|TRBV20-1
CSATGTEGPEAFF
TGCAGTGCAACCGGGACCGAGGGACCTGAAGCTTTCTTT
>-|-|TRBJ2-3|TRBV12-3/TRBV12-4
CASSARGRGPKGVTQYF
TGTGCCAGCAGTGCCCGCGGGCGGGGGCCAAAGGGGGTTACGCAGTATTTT
>few|-|TRBJ2-7|TRBV7-2
CASSSYTGEQYF
TGTGCCAGCAGCTCCTATACCGGCGAGCAGTACTTC
>once|-|TRBJ1-5|TRBV12-3/TRBV12-4
CASSFSAYSNQPQHF
TGTGCCAGCAGTTTCTCGGCTTATAGCAATCAGCCCCAGCATTTT
>-|-|TRBJ2-5|TRBV4-1
CASSQAERRQETQYF
TGCGCCAGCAGCCAAGCTGAGCGTCGGCAAGAGACCCAGTACTTC
>-|-|TRBJ1-2|TRBV9
CASSVARGYTF
TGTGCCAGCAGCGTGGCCCGTGGCTACACCTTC